The next 24 T cell receptor beta chains were all read from a single sample in a study of blood T cell repertoires in COVID-19. The table came from immunoSEQ multiplex PCR; TCRdb's copy has only in-frame clones and leaves some out. The sample lists fewer than 250,000 clones, approximately 80% occurring once. The specimen sequenced was peripheral blood. These receptor sequences come from a woman between 65 and 79 years old with acute or convalescent COVID-19.

V usage is TRBV6-4 and J usage is TRBJ1-6; tentative D call: TRBD1 (6 bases). The V end was cut by 2 bases, the J end by 7 bases, with 6 bases between. CDR3 length equals 13 residues. CDR1 is MRHNA and CDR2 is SNTAGT in the germline V gene. CDR3 in DNA: TGTGCCAGCAGTGACCAGGGGAATTCACCCCTCCACTTT. It yields the protein CASSDQGNSPLHF.

This clone was counted between two and nine times. Other nucleotide sequences from this sample produce the same CDR3. The V call is TRBV4-3, the J call TRBJ2-5, with 9 bases lining up with TRBD2. V was clipped by 0 bases and J by 4 bases; unmatched bases: 6. CDR3 length: 16 residues. Per the germline V gene, CDR1 is LGHNA and CDR2 is YSLEER. CDR3 region: CASSQDRLAGRETQYF. DNA for the CDR3: TGCGCCAGCAGCCAAGATAGGCTAGCGGGGCGAGAGACCCAGTACTTC.

The chain joins TRBV3-1 (or the pseudogene TRBV3-2) to TRBJ2-1; 8 bases align to TRBD2. Per the germline V gene, CDR1 is LGHDT and CDR2 is YNNKEL (reference sequence). This CDR3 has 15 amino acids. Trimming took 8 bases from V and 4 from J; bases not matched to a gene: 10. Here the CDR3 DNA reads TGTGCCAGCCGTTATTCGGCGGGGGGATACAATGAGCAGTTCTTC. The encoded protein is CASRYSAGGYNEQFF.

V gene TRBV3-1 (or the pseudogene TRBV3-2) combines with J gene TRBJ1-5; D ambiguous. CDR1 is LGHDT and CDR2 is YNNKEL in the germline V gene (reference sequence). The CDR3 has 16 amino acids. Trimming shortened V by 8 bases and J by 0 bases, and 17 bases separated the two germline ends. Written as DNA, the CDR3 is TGTGCCAGCGGCAGGCCGACCCATTATAGCAATCAGCCCCAGCATTTT. Encoded protein: CASGRPTHYSNQPQHF.

The V gene is TRBV14, the J gene TRBJ2-7; D call uncertain. Trimming removed 0 bases at V and 0 bases at J, with 6 bases between. Germline CDR1 is SGHDN and CDR2 is FVKESK. There are 14 residues in the CDR3. This chain's CDR3 is CASSQEAVSYEQYF. CDR3 in DNA: TGTGCCAGCAGCCAAGAGGCAGTCTCCTACGAGCAGTACTTC. Full variable domain (rest looked up from reference TRBV14 and TRBJ2-7): EAGVTQFPSHSVIEKGQTVTLRCDPISGHDNLYWYRRVMGKEIKFLLHFVKESKQDESGMPNNRFLAERTGGTYSTLKVQPAELEDSGVYFCASSQEAVSYEQYFGPGTRLTVT.

This chain uses TRBV5-1 with TRBJ1-2; D ambiguous. The CDR3 totals 14 residues. CDR1 is SGHRS, CDR2 YFSETQ, per germline. The V gene lost 0 bases and the J gene lost 2 bases, with 8 bases spanning the gap. CDR3 in DNA: TGCGCCAGCAGCTTGGGAGGCCCGAACTATGGCTACACCTTC. This translates into CASSLGGPNYGYTF.

The chain uses TRBV19 and TRBJ1-5; tentative D call: TRBD1 (6 bases). The germline V gene has CDR1 LNHDA and CDR2 SQIVND (reference sequence). The CDR3 loop spans 17 amino acids. V gave up 3 bases and J gave up 1 base, with 16 bases separating them. The DNA for the CDR3 is TGTGCCAGTAGTATTGGACTGGGGCAGGGGAGCAATCAGCCCCAGCATTTT. It yields the protein CASSIGLGQGSNQPQHF.

The table lists this clone with a few counts. This chain uses TRBV9 with TRBJ2-7; 7 nucleotides agree with TRBD1. The CDR3 is made up of 15 amino acids. The V and J ends lost 2 bases and 8 bases, in that order; junction bases with no gene match: 13. CDR1 SGDLS and CDR2 YYNGEE come from the germline V gene. CDR3 DNA sequence: TGTGCCAGCAGCGTTAGTCCGGGACAGCCTAACCAGCAGTACTTC. It is translated as CASSVSPGQPNQQYF.

The V gene is TRBV4-1, the J gene TRBJ2-3, with 7 bases identical to TRBD1. Trimming cost V 1 base and J 2 bases; bases outside gene matches: 3. There are 15 residues in the CDR3. Germline V gene lookup returns CDR1 MGHRA and CDR2 YSYEKL. The CDR3 protein is CASSQGQGDTDTQYF. The CDR3 DNA is TGCGCCAGCAGCCAAGGTCAGGGGGACACAGATACGCAGTATTTT.

This chain joins TRBV6-1 and TRBJ1-3; D is unresolved. The CDR3 is 15 amino acids. Deletions cut 0 bases from V and 2 bases from J, with 8 bases between. CDR1 and CDR2 (germline): MNHNS, SASEGT. CDR3 residues: CASSEALGAGNTIYF. In DNA form, the CDR3 reads TGTGCCAGCAGTGAAGCATTGGGAGCTGGAAACACCATATATTTT.

CDR3 in amino acids: CASSWGTGGDTQYF. The CDR3 region has the DNA TGCGCCAGCAGCTGGGGGACAGGGGGGGATACGCAGTATTTT. This chain connects TRBV5-1 to TRBJ2-3; the match to TRBD1 covers 11 bases. Germline values: CDR1 SGHRS, CDR2 YFSETQ. This CDR3 has 14 residues. V lost 3 bases to trimming and J lost 6 bases; unmatched junction nucleotides: 3.

V usage is TRBV29-1 and J usage is TRBJ1-2, with D possibly being TRBD1 (5 bases). The germline V gene encodes CDR1 SQVTM and CDR2 ANQGSEA. This CDR3 is 12 amino acids long. The V gene lost 2 bases and the J gene lost 7 bases, with 11 bases spanning the gap. CDR3 sequence (DNA): TGCAGCGTTGAAACGGGGAGGGGTGGCTACACCTTC. This sequence encodes CSVETGRGGYTF.

CDR3 protein: CASSVDQRSYEQYF. DNA of the CDR3: TGTGCCAGCAGCGTAGACCAGCGGTCCTACGAGCAGTACTTC. The V call is TRBV9, the J call TRBJ2-7; TRBD2 is a possible D gene (5 bases). The length of the CDR3 is 14 residues. V lost 0 bases and J 1 base, leaving 8 bases between the germline ends. CDR1 and CDR2 from the germline V gene are SGDLS and YYNGEE.

This sequence joins TRBV10-3 and TRBJ1-1; tentative D call: TRBD1 (5 bases). This CDR3 spans 14 amino acids. Germline-derived CDR1 and CDR2 are ENHRY and SYGVKD. Trimming took 0 bases from V and 2 from J, leaving 7 bases between them. The CDR3 nucleotides read TGTGCCATCAGTGAGTCCAGGGATAACACTGAAGCTTTCTTT. It codes for CAISESRDNTEAFF.

The chain joins TRBV7-2 to TRBJ2-3, with 7 nucleotides matching TRBD1. Germline CDR1 and CDR2: SGHTA and FQGNSA. V was clipped by 4 bases and J by 2 bases; unmatched bases: 9. The length of the CDR3 is 16 residues. In nucleotides, the CDR3 is TGTGCCAGCAGCTCAAGAGGGGGCGGAATCACAGATACGCAGTATTTT. Protein sequence: CASSSRGGGITDTQYF.

V and J are TRBV5-1 and TRBJ1-2, with 9 bases identical to TRBD1. Germline assignment: CDR1 SGHRS and CDR2 YFSETQ. J lost 3 bases, V lost 3 bases, and 3 bases had no gene match. The CDR3 totals 14 residues. The chain's CDR3 is CASSSRQGDYGYTF. CDR3 in DNA: TGCGCCAGCAGCTCCCGACAGGGGGACTATGGCTACACCTTC.

V is TRBV4-1 and J is TRBJ2-2, with 7 bases lining up with TRBD1. Losses at the gene ends were 6 bases for V and 6 bases for J; bases not matched to a gene: 7. CDR3 length: 14 amino acids. From germline, CDR1 is MGHRA and CDR2 YSYEKL. CDR3 residues: CASSLYRGSGELFF. CDR3 nucleotide sequence: TGCGCCAGCAGTCTATACAGGGGTTCCGGGGAGCTGTTTTTT.

To note about this clone: This CDR3 is also generated by other DNA sequences in the sample. This chain uses TRBV10-2 with TRBJ1-1; D possibly corresponds to TRBD1 (6 bases). The germline V and J ends were trimmed by 6 bases and 2 bases, with 7 bases remaining between them. Germline-derived CDR1 and CDR2 are WSHSY and SAAADI. This CDR3 comprises 12 residues. The CDR3 bases are TGCGCCAGCAGACAGGGTAACACTGAAGCTTTCTTT. Translating gives CASRQGNTEAFF.

This sequence joins TRBV30 and TRBJ1-1; no definite D call. Trimming left V 0 bases short and J 1 base short, with 9 bases between. The CDR3 extends over 14 amino acids. Germline V gene data show CDR1 as GTSNPN and CDR2 as SVGIG (reference sequence). This CDR3 reads CAWSVLPGNTEAFF. CDR3 in DNA: TGTGCCTGGAGTGTACTACCGGGGAACACTGAAGCTTTCTTT.

The V call is TRBV7-2, the J call TRBJ1-5; D possibly corresponds to TRBD1 (5 bases). V was clipped by 0 bases and J by 8 bases, with 17 bases between them. The CDR3 loop spans 16 amino acids. Per germline, CDR1 SGHTA and CDR2 FQGNSA. CDR3 DNA sequence: TGTGCCAGCAGCTTAGCGGGGGGGTTAAGTTTGGAGCCCCAGCATTTT. Protein: CASSLAGGLSLEPQHF.

The V call is TRBV28, the J call TRBJ1-2; 8 bases map to TRBD1. V was clipped by 6 bases and J by 8 bases; unmatched bases: 8. This CDR3 spans 13 amino acids. Per germline, CDR1 MDHEN and CDR2 SYDVKM. Written as DNA, the CDR3 is TGTGCCAGCAGGCCCCAGGGGGCGTGGGGCTACACCTTC. It translates to CASRPQGAWGYTF.

The V gene is TRBV28, the J gene TRBJ1-5; 9 bases agree with TRBD1. V was clipped by 6 bases and J by 5 bases; unmatched bases: 11. From germline, CDR1 is MDHEN and CDR2 SYDVKM. There are 16 residues in the CDR3. DNA of the CDR3: TGTGCCAGCAGCGTAATGGGGACAGGGCTGGATCAGCCCCAGCATTTT. It yields the protein CASSVMGTGLDQPQHF.

The chain couples TRBV2 to TRBJ2-2, with 7 positions matching TRBD2. CDR1 SNHLY and CDR2 FYNNEI come from the germline V gene. This CDR3 spans 14 amino acids. V shed 6 bases, J shed 3 bases, and the junction held 4 bases outside the gene matches. Here the CDR3 reads CASRPGGDTGELFF. CDR3 in DNA: TGTGCCAGCAGGCCGGGGGGAGACACCGGGGAGCTGTTTTTT.

The gene calls are TRBV3-1 (or the pseudogene TRBV3-2) and TRBJ2-5; no definite D call. Trimming shortened V by 1 base and J by 5 bases, and 11 bases separated the two germline ends. Germline V lookup: CDR1 LGHDT, CDR2 YNNKEL (reference sequence). The CDR3 is 14 residues long. This CDR3 reads CASSQGYRSETQYF. Here the CDR3 DNA reads TGTGCCAGCAGCCAAGGATATAGATCCGAGACCCAGTACTTC.